Below are 24 T cell receptor beta chains sequenced from a single sample in a study of vaccination and CD4 T cells after COVID-19 (dated by TCRdb to between 2022 and 2023). Antigens of these TCRs are unknown. The label giving this sample's treatment or condition can be read as: approximately 9-day PBMC culture with coronavirus spike peptide pools or control peptides (ViraFEST assay). The library was generated by PCR. This sample was sequenced with an Illumina iSeq 100. TCR sequencing of DNA from cultured CD4+ T cells used the Oncomine TCR Beta short-read assay at the Johns Hopkins FTIC core. In TCRdb, the public reads were trimmed at Q25 with fastp and aligned with MiXCR, with productive beta chains retained. Every distinct CDR3 protein forms one entry, paired with its most common genes and DNA. This sample comprises about 12,000 distinct CDR3 sequences, almost 65% of them detected only once. 14% to 15% of the sample goes to the ten largest clones.

The sample was CD4+ T cells from blood, cultured in vitro. These receptors originate from a human donor who had recovered from COVID-19.

The rearrangement joins TRBV20-1 to TRBJ1-6; D perhaps matches TRBD1 (5 bases). Trimming removed 1 base at V and 7 bases at J, with 5 bases between. The CDR3 length is 12 residues. Germline CDR1 reads DFQATT; CDR2 reads SNEGSKA (reference sequence). CDR3 sequence: CSARGTNSPLHF. The CDR3 DNA follows: TGCAGTGCTAGAGGGACAAATTCACCCCTCCACTTT.

This sequence joins TRBV6-2 or TRBV6-3 and TRBJ2-2; no clear D gene. Germline V lookup: CDR1 MNHEY, CDR2 SVGEGT. V was shortened by 2 bases and J by 6 bases, with 7 bases between the two germline ends. This CDR3 has 13 residues. Here the CDR3 DNA reads TGTGCCAGCAGTTACAGGGTGGCCGGGGAGCTGTTTTTT. This gives the protein CASSYRVAGELFF.

V and J are TRBV30 and TRBJ1-5; the D gene is possibly TRBD1 (6 bases). V lost 1 base and J 3 bases, leaving 10 bases between the germline ends. The germline V gene has CDR1 GTSNPN and CDR2 SVGIG (reference sequence). This CDR3 is 14 amino acids long. CDR3 nucleotides: TGTGCCTGGAGTGCACAGGGCACCAATCAGCCCCAGCATTTT. Translated: CAWSAQGTNQPQHF.

The V gene is TRBV27, the J gene TRBJ2-7; D call uncertain. In germline, CDR1 is MNHEY, CDR2 SMNVEV (reference sequence). CDR3 length equals 15 residues. V was clipped by 4 bases and J by 7 bases, with 20 bases between them. The CDR3 region is CASSSLPGVGREQYF. The CDR3 region has the DNA TGTGCCAGCAGTTCCCTCCCGGGCGTAGGGCGAGAGCAGTACTTC.

The chain employs TRBV7-2 and TRBJ2-5; D not resolved. Germline-derived CDR1 and CDR2 are SGHTA and FQGNSA. This CDR3 region has 13 residues. Trimming cost V 3 bases and J 5 bases, with 10 bases left between them. The CDR3 DNA follows: TGTGCCAGCAGCTTTTGGACGCGGGAGACCCAGTACTTC. As protein: CASSFWTRETQYF. Looking up the rest from reference TRBV7-2 and TRBJ2-5 gives the full variable domain: GAGVSQSPSNKVTEKGKDVELRCDPISGHTALYWYRQSLGQGLEFLIYFQGNSAPDKSGLPSDRFSAERTGGSVSTLTIQRTQQEDSAVYLCASSFWTRETQYFGPGTRLLVL.

The V gene is TRBV4-1, the J gene TRBJ1-6; no clear D gene. This CDR3 spans 13 amino acids. V lost 4 bases and J lost 10, with 11 bases in between. Germline loops: CDR1 MGHRA, CDR2 YSYEKL. DNA of the CDR3: TGCGCCAGCAGCCCGCGGACGGTATCACCCCTCCACTTT. Translated: CASSPRTVSPLHF.

This clonotype is deemed medium-sized (0.01 to 0.1%). The CDR3 loop is CASSRSGEKLFF. Written as DNA, the CDR3 is TGCGCCAGCAGCCGAAGTGGGGAAAAACTGTTTTTT. The chain links TRBV4-1 to TRBJ1-4; D remains unclear. Trimming removed 4 bases from V and 8 bases from J, with 8 bases in between. The CDR3 spans 12 residues. Germline-derived CDR1 and CDR2 are MGHRA and YSYEKL.

The chain recombines TRBV14 with TRBJ1-1, with 7 bases matching TRBD1. Trimming took 2 bases from V and 5 from J; bases not matched to a gene: 2. Germline V gene lookup returns CDR1 SGHDN and CDR2 FVKESK. This CDR3 contains 13 residues. CDR3 amino acids: CASSQNRGTEAFF. CDR3 nucleotide sequence: TGTGCCAGCAGCCAAAACAGGGGAACTGAAGCTTTCTTT.

The rearrangement uses TRBV7-6 and TRBJ2-1; 7 bases are a match to TRBD2. The germline V gene encodes CDR1 SGHVS and CDR2 FNYEAQ. V lost 5 bases, J lost 7 bases, and 11 bases stayed unmatched. The CDR3 covers 15 residues. The CDR3, as DNA: TGTGCCAGCAGCCCGGCGGGAGTTCCCATGAATGAGCAGTTCTTC. As protein: CASSPAGVPMNEQFF.

The chain uses TRBV7-2 and TRBJ2-7, with 8 bases identical to TRBD1. The junction had 8 bases not matched to a gene; V was cut back by 1 base and J by 6 bases. CDR1 and CDR2 from the germline V gene are SGHTA and FQGNSA. CDR3 size: 15 residues. CDR3 sequence reads: CASSLDHGTGGEQYF. Written as DNA, the CDR3 is TGTGCCAGCAGCTTAGACCACGGGACAGGTGGCGAGCAGTACTTC.

This clonotype came up once. The chain recombines TRBV28 with TRBJ2-5, with 7 bases matching TRBD1. The J segment lost 6 bases and the V segment lost 5 bases, leaving 9 bases of the junction unmatched. Germline loops: CDR1 MDHEN, CDR2 SYDVKM. CDR3 length: 14 amino acids. The CDR3, as DNA: TGTGCCAGCAGTCCACGGACAGGTTCGCAGACCCAGTACTTC. Encoded protein: CASSPRTGSQTQYF.

This clonotype was detected a few times. V gene TRBV15 combines with J gene TRBJ1-1; D possibly corresponds to TRBD1 (5 bases). V was clipped by 0 bases and J by 7 bases, with 9 bases between them. The CDR3 runs to 13 residues. Per germline, CDR1 LNHNV and CDR2 YYDKDF (reference sequence). The CDR3 bases are TGTGCCACCAGCAGAGACAGGGTTGGTGAAGCTTTCTTT. This encodes CATSRDRVGEAFF.

The V gene is TRBV4-1, the J gene TRBJ1-3; maybe TRBD1 (6 bases). V lost 5 bases and J lost 1, with 9 bases in between. Germline CDR1 is MGHRA and CDR2 is YSYEKL. CDR3 size: 14 residues. CDR3 amino acids: CASSEQGSGNTIYF. The CDR3 bases are TGCGCCAGCAGCGAGCAGGGGTCTGGAAACACCATATATTTT.

This chain connects TRBV24-1 to TRBJ1-6, with a possible D match to TRBD1 (5 bases). The CDR3 contains 16 residues. Germline loops: CDR1 KGHDR, CDR2 SFDVKD. The V gene lost 8 bases and the J gene lost 0 bases, with 13 bases spanning the gap. CDR3 protein: CATTSDRLSYNSPLHF. The CDR3 DNA sequence: TGTGCCACCACCTCTGACAGACTCTCCTATAATTCACCCCTCCACTTT.

In this sample, this clonotype is large. J is TRBJ1-1 and V is TRBV7-3; 9 bases fit TRBD1. Looked up from germline, CDR1 is SGHTA and CDR2 is FQGTGA. The CDR3 is 15 amino acids. V lost 5 bases and J lost 7; bases outside the gene matches: 11. CDR3 in amino acids: CASSISRDRASEAFF. CDR3 coding DNA: TGTGCCAGCAGCATTAGCCGGGACAGGGCCAGTGAAGCTTTCTTT.

The chain uses TRBV6-1 and TRBJ1-5; D not certain. V was cut by 5 bases and J by 11 bases, with 13 bases left in between. The germline gives CDR1 MNHNS, CDR2 SASEGT. This CDR3 has 12 residues. CDR3 sequence: CASSPSAGTQHF. In DNA form, the CDR3 reads TGTGCCAGCAGTCCTTCCGCTGGGACCCAGCATTTT.

The sample holds a few counts of this clonotype. The CDR3 is CASNRDGYQPQHF. The CDR3 coding sequence is TGTGCCAGCAACCGGGACGGTTATCAGCCCCAGCATTTT. The chain joins TRBV6-1 to TRBJ1-5, with D possibly being TRBD1 (5 bases). The V gene's germline CDR1 is MNHNS and CDR2 SASEGT. Trimming took 7 bases from V and 5 from J, leaving 12 bases between them. CDR3 length equals 13 residues.

The chain uses TRBV19 and TRBJ2-1; 10 nucleotides line up with TRBD2. The CDR3 covers 14 residues. Germline trimming cut 6 bases from V and 9 bases from J; bases unmatched to any gene: 8. Germline V lookup: CDR1 LNHDA, CDR2 SQIVND (reference sequence). The CDR3 sequence: CASRKREGLSEQFF. The CDR3 nucleotides read TGTGCCAGTAGAAAGCGGGAGGGCCTGAGTGAGCAGTTCTTC.

This chain links TRBV20-1 with TRBJ1-4; 9 positions match TRBD1. The junction had 8 bases not matched to a gene; V was cut back by 5 bases and J by 10 bases. There are 13 residues in the CDR3. In germline, CDR1 is DFQATT, CDR2 SNEGSKA (reference sequence). CDR3 in DNA: TGCAGTGCTCCCACAGGGGGCAGTGGAAAACTGTTTTTT. Protein: CSAPTGGSGKLFF.

This clonotype is labeled medium-sized (0.01 to 0.1%). J is TRBJ1-2 and V is TRBV27; no clear D gene. CDR1 and CDR2 from the germline V gene are MNHEY and SMNVEV (reference sequence). V was pared by 5 bases and J by 0 bases, with 22 bases between. CDR3 length: 18 residues. CDR3 residues: CASSPNRPGRRANYGYTF. The CDR3 nucleotides read TGTGCCAGCAGTCCCAACCGCCCCGGGAGGAGGGCTAACTATGGCTACACCTTC.

The gene calls are TRBV11-3 and TRBJ2-3; D gene ambiguous. The length of the CDR3 is 15 residues. Per germline, CDR1 SGHNT and CDR2 YENEEA. The V gene lost 0 bases and the J gene lost 5 bases, with 12 bases spanning the gap. Here the CDR3 DNA reads TGTGCCAGCAGCTTAGACGGTAGCAGTGAAGATACGCAGTATTTT. Translating it yields CASSLDGSSEDTQYF.

The V gene is TRBV7-2, the J gene TRBJ1-4; D might be TRBD1 (6 bases). V was pared by 5 bases and J by 5 bases, with 9 bases between. Germline V gene sequence: CDR1 SGHTA, CDR2 FQGNSA. This CDR3 comprises 13 residues. The CDR3 is CASSRDMNEKLFF. CDR3 nucleotides: TGTGCCAGCAGCCGGGACATGAATGAAAAACTGTTTTTT.

This rearrangement joins TRBV7-2 to TRBJ1-5; D is undetermined. The CDR3 length is 13 residues. Per the germline V gene, CDR1 is SGHTA and CDR2 is FQGNSA. V was pared by 1 base and J by 5 bases, with 6 bases between. The CDR3 is CASSLEGYQPQHF. CDR3 in DNA: TGTGCCAGCAGCTTAGAGGGTTATCAGCCCCAGCATTTT.

This chain uses TRBV27 with TRBJ1-6, with 12 bases lining up with TRBD1. Trimming removed 5 bases from V and 6 bases from J; junction bases left unmatched: 11. The CDR3 runs 18 residues. Germline V gives CDR1 MNHEY, CDR2 SMNVEV (reference sequence). The CDR3 DNA reads as TGTGCCAGCAGTCTAAATTCGGGACAGGGGGCGCCTAATTCACCCCTCCACTTT. It is translated as CASSLNSGQGAPNSPLHF.